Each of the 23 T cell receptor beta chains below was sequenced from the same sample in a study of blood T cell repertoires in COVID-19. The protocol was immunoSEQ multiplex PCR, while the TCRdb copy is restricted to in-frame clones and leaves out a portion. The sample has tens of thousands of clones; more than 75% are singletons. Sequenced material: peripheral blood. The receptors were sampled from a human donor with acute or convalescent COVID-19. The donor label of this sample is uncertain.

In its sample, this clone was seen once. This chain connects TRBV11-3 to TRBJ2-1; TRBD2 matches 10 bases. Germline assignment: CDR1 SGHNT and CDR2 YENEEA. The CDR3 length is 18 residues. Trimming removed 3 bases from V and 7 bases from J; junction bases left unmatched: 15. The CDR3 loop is CASSLILGLLAGENEQFF. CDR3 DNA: TGTGCCAGCAGCTTGATCCTTGGTCTCCTAGCGGGAGAAAATGAGCAGTTCTTC.

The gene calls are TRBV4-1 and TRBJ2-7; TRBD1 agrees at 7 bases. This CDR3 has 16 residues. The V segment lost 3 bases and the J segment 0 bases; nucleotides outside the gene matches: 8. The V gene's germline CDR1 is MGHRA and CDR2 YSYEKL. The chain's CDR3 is CASSHLPGQSSYEQYF. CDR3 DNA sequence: TGCGCCAGCAGCCATCTCCCGGGACAGAGCTCCTACGAGCAGTACTTC.

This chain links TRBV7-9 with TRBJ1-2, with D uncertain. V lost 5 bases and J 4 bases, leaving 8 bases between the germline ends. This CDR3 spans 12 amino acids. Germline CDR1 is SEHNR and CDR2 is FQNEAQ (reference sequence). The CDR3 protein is CASSPSGYGYTF. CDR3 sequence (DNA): TGTGCCAGCAGCCCATCGGGCTATGGCTACACCTTC.

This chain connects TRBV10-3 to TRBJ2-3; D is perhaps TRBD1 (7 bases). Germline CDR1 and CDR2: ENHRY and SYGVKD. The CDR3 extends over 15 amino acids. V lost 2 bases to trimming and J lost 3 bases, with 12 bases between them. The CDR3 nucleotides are TGTGCCATCAGTGAGAGGCAGGGGGGTACAGATACGCAGTATTTT. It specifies CAISERQGGTDTQYF.

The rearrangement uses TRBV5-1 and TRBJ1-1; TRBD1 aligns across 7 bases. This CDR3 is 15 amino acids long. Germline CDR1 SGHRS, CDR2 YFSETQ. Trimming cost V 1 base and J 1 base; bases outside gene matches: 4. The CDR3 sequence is CASSLRTGSNTEAFF. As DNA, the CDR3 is TGCGCCAGCAGCTTGAGGACAGGCTCGAACACTGAAGCTTTCTTT.

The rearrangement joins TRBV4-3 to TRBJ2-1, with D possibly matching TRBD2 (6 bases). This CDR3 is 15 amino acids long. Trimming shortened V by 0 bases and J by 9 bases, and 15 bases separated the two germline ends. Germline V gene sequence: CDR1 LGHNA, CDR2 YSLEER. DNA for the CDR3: TGCGCCAGCAGCCAAGACCCGGGGGACTTTGGTGAGCAGTTCTTC. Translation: CASSQDPGDFGEQFF.

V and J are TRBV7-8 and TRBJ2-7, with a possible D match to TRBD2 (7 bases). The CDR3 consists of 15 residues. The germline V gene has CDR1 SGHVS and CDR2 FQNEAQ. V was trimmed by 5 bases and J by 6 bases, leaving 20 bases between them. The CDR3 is CASSPRWGGPGEQYF. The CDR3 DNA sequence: TGTGCCAGCAGCCCTAGGTGGGGGGGGCCGGGCGAGCAGTACTTC.

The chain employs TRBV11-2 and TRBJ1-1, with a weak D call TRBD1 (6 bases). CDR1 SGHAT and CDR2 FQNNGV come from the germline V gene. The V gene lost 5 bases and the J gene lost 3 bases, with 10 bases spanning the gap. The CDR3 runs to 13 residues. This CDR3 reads CASSPGTYTEAFF. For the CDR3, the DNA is TGTGCCAGCAGCCCCGGGACATACACTGAAGCTTTCTTT.

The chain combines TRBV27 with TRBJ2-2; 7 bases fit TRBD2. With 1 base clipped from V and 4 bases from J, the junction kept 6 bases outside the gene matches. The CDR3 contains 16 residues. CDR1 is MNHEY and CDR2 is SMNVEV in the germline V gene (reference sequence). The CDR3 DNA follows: TGTGCCAGCAGTTTATATTTCGGGGGGATCACCGGGGAGCTGTTTTTT. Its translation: CASSLYFGGITGELFF.

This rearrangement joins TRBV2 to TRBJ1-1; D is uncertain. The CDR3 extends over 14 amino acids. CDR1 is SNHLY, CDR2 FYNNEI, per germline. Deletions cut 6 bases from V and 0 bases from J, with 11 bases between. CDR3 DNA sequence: TGTGCCAGCAGACGCGGGGAAATGAACACTGAAGCTTTCTTT. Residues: CASRRGEMNTEAFF.

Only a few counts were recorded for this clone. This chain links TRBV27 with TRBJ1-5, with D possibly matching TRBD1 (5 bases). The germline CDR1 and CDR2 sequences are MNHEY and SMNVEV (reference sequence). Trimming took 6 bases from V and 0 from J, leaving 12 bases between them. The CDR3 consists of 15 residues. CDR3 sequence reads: CASSSSGVSNQPQHF. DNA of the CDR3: TGTGCCAGCAGCTCGTCGGGGGTTAGCAATCAGCCCCAGCATTTT.

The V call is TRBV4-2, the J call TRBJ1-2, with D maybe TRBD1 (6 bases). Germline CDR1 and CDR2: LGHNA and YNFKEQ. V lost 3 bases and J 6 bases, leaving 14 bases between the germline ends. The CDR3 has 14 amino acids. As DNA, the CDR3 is TGTGCCAGCAGCCATTTCCAGGGGCTAGATGGCTACACCTTC. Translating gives CASSHFQGLDGYTF.

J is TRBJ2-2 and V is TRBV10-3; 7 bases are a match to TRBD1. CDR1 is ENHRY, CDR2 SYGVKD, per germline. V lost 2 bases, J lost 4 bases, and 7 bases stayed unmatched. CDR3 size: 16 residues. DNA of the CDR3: TGTGCCATCAGTGAGAGGGGGCAGGATGTCACCGGGGAGCTGTTTTTT. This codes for CAISERGQDVTGELFF.

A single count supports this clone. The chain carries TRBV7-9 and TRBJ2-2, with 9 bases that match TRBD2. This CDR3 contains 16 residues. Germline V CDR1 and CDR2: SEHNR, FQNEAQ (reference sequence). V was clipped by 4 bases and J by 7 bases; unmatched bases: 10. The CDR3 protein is CASSSSGAHIGGELFF. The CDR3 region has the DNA TGTGCCAGCAGCTCTAGCGGGGCTCATATCGGCGGGGAGCTGTTTTTT.

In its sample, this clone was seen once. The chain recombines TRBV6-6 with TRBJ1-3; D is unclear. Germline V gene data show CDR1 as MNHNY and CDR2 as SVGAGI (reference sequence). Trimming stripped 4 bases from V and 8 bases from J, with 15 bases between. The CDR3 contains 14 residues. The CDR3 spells CASSSQSTSDTIYF. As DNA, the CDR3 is TGTGCCAGCAGTTCCCAATCTACTTCGGACACCATATATTTT.

This CDR3 is CASSESLGVRGMNTEAFF. The CDR3 nucleotides are TGTGCCAGCAGTGAATCCCTCGGGGTGAGGGGGATGAACACTGAAGCTTTCTTT. This chain joins TRBV25-1 and TRBJ1-1, with TRBD1 as a possible D gene (6 bases). Per the germline V gene, CDR1 is MGHDK and CDR2 is SYGVNS. The length of the CDR3 is 18 residues. Trimming left V 1 base short and J 0 bases short, with 18 bases between.

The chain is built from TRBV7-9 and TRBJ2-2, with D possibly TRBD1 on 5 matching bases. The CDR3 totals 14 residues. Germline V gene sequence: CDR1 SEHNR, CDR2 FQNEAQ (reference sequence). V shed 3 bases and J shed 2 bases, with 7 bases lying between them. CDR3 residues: CASSFDSNTGELFF. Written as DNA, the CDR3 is TGTGCCAGCAGCTTTGACAGTAACACCGGGGAGCTGTTTTTT.

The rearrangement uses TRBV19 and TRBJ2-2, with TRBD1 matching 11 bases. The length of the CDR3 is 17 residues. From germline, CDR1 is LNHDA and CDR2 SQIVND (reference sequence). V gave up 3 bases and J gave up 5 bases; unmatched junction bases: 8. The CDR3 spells CASSIPGQGAGTGELFF. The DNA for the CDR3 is TGTGCCAGTAGTATCCCTGGACAGGGGGCTGGTACCGGGGAGCTGTTTTTT.

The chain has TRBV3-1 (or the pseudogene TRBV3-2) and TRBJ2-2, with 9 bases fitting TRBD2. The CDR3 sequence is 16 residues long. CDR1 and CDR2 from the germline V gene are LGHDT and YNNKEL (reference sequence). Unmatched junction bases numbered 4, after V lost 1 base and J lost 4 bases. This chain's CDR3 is CASSQGQRGVTGELFF. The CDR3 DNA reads TGTGCCAGCAGCCAAGGCCAGCGGGGGGTCACCGGGGAGCTGTTTTTT.

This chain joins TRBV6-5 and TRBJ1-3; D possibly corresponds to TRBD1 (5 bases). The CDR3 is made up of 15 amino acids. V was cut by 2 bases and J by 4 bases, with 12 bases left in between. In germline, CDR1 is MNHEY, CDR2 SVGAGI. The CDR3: CASSYRRGKGNTIYF. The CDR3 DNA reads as TGTGCCAGCAGTTACCGCCGGGGGAAGGGAAACACCATATATTTT.

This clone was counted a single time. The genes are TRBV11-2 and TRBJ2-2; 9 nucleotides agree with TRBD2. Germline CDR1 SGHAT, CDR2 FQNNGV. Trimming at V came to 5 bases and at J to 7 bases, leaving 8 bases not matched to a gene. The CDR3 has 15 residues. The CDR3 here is CASSNKRGEGGELFF. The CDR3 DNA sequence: TGTGCCAGCAGCAACAAGCGGGGGGAAGGCGGGGAGCTGTTTTTT.

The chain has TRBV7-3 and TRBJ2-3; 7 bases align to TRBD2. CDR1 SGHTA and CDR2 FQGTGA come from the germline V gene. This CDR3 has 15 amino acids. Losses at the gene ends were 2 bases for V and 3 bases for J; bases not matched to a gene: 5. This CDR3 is CASSLASGGTDTQYF. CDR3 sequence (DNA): TGTGCCAGCAGCTTAGCTAGCGGTGGTACAGATACGCAGTATTTT. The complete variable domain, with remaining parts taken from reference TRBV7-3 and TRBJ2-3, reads GAGVSQTPSNKVTEKGKYVELRCDPISGHTALYWYRQSLGQGPEFLIYFQGTGAADDSGLPNDRFFAVRPEGSVSTLKIQRTERGDSAVYLCASSLASGGTDTQYFGPGTRLTVL.

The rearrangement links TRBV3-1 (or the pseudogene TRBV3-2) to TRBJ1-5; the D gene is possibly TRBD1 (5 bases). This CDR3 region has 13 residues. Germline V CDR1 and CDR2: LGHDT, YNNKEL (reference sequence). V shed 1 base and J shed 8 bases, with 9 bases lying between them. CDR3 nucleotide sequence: TGTGCCAGCAGCCAAGGGGGGACTAAGCCCCAGCATTTT. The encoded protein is CASSQGGTKPQHF.